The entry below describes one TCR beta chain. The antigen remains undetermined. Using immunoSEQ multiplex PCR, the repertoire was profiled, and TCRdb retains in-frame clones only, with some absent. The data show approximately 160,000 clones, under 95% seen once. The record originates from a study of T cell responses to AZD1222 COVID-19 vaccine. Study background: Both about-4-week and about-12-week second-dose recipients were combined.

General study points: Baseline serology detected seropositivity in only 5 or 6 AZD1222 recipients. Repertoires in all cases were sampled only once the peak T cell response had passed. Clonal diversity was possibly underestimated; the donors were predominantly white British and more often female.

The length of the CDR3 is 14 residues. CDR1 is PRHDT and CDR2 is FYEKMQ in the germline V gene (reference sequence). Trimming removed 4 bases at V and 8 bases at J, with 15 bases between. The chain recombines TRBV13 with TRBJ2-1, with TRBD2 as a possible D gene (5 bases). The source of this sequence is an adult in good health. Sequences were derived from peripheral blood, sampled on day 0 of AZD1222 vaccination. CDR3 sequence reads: CASSSSDGNYEQFF. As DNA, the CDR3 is TGTGCCAGCAGCTCCTCGGACGGGAACTATGAGCAGTTCTTC.